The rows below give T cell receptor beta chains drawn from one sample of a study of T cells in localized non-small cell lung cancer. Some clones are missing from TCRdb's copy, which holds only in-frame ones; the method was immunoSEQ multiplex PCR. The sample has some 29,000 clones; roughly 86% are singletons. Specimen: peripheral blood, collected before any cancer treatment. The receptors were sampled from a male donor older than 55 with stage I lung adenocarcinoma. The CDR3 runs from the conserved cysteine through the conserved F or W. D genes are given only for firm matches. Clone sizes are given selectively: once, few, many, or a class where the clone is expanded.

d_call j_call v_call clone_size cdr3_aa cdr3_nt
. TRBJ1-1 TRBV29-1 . CSALTTEAFF TGCAGCGCACTCACCACTGAAGCTTTCTTT
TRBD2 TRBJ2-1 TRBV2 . CASSLTGTSGGAEQFF TGTGCCAGCAGCCTTACCGGGACTAGCGGGGGGGCTGAGCAGTTCTTC
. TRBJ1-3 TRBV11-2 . CASSLDGSRAGNTIYF TGTGCCAGCAGCTTAGATGGGTCCCGGGCGGGAAACACCATATATTTT
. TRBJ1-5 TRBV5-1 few CASSAHGGAQPQHF TGCGCCAGCAGCGCACACGGGGGCGCTCAGCCCCAGCATTTT
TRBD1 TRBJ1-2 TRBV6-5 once CASRGTGEGYGYTF TGTGCCAGCAGGGGGACAGGGGAAGGCTATGGCTACACCTTC
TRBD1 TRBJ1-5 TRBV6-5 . CASSRDRGQPQHF TGTGCCAGCAGCCGGGACAGGGGTCAGCCCCAGCATTTT
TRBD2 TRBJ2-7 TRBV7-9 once CASSPRILRERGGYEQYF TGTGCCAGCAGCCCCCGGATTCTAAGGGAGCGGGGGGGTTACGAGCAGTACTTC
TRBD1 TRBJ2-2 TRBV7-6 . CASSPRQGGELFF TGTGCCAGCAGCCCTCGACAGGGCGGGGAGCTGTTTTTT
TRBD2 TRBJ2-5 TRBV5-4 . CASSLVSGGQETQYF TGTGCCAGCAGCTTGGTTAGCGGGGGCCAAGAGACCCAGTACTTC
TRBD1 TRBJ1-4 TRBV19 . CASSFRDRTLWPNEKLFF TGTGCCAGTAGTTTCCGGGACAGGACTCTATGGCCTAATGAAAAACTGTTTTTT
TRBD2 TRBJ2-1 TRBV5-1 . CASSLMAGGRNEQFF TGCGCCAGCAGCTTGATGGCGGGGGGTAGGAATGAGCAGTTCTTC
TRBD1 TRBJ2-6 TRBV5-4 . CASSPTGVWANVLTF TGTGCCAGCAGCCCGACAGGGGTCTGGGCCAACGTCCTGACTTTC
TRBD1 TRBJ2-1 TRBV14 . CASSHGTGVENEQFF TGTGCCAGCAGCCACGGGACAGGGGTGGAGAATGAGCAGTTCTTC
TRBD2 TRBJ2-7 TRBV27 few CASSLILTGGDSYEQYF TGTGCCAGCAGTTTAATTCTTACGGGGGGGGATTCCTACGAGCAGTACTTC
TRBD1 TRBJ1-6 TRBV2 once CASSGQGPNSPLHF TGTGCCAGCAGTGGACAGGGGCCGAATTCACCCCTCCACTTT
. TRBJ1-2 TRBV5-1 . CAKRQGQGYTF TGCGCCAAGAGGCAGGGGCAGGGCTACACCTTC
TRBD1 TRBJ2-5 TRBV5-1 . CASSGGTGGYQETQYF TGCGCCAGCAGCGGGGGGACAGGGGGCTACCAAGAGACCCAGTACTTC
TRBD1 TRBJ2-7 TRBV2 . CASSGQGIYEQYF TGTGCCAGTTCGGGACAGGGGATCTACGAGCAGTACTTC
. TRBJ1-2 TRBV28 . CASSLSRESNGYTF TGTGCCAGCAGTTTATCCCGGGAATCCAATGGCTACACCTTC
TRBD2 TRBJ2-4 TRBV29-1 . CSVDTSGDIQYF TGCAGCGTTGACACTAGCGGGGACATTCAGTACTTC
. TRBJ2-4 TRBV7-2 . CASSLGGVQYF TGTGCCAGCAGCTTGGGGGGCGTTCAGTACTTC
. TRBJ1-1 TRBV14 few CASSQVGAGQADTEAFF TGTGCCAGCAGCCAAGTAGGAGCGGGACAAGCGGACACTGAAGCTTTCTTT
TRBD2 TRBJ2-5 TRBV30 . CAWSVGLAGVETQYF TGTGCCTGGAGTGTGGGACTAGCGGGGGTTGAGACCCAGTACTTC
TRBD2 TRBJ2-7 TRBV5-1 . CASSVGTSGGAVYEQYF TGCGCCAGCAGCGTAGGGACTAGCGGGGGGGCCGTCTACGAGCAGTACTTC
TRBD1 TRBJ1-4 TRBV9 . CASSPGTGTNEKLFF TGTGCCAGCAGCCCTGGGACAGGGACTAATGAAAAACTGTTTTTT
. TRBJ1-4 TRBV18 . CASSTRDTRHEKLFF TGTGCCAGCTCAACCCGGGACACCCGACATGAAAAACTGTTTTTT
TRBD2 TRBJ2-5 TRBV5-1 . CASSVSGGPGETQYF TGCGCCAGCAGCGTTAGCGGGGGCCCGGGAGAGACCCAGTACTTC
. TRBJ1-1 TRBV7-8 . CASSLITEAFF TGTGCCAGCAGCTTGATTACTGAAGCTTTCTTT
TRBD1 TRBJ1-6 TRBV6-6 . CASGDRRDSPLHF TGTGCCAGCGGGGACAGGAGGGATTCACCCCTCCACTTT
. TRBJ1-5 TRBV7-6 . CAVGGGDQPQHF TGTGCAGTTGGGGGGGGAGATCAGCCCCAGCATTTT
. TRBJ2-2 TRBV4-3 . CASGRTVTGELFF TGCGCCAGTGGACGGACTGTTACCGGGGAGCTGTTTTTT
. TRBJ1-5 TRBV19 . CASSSLSWPQHF TGTGCCAGTAGTTCTCTCTCTTGGCCCCAGCATTTT
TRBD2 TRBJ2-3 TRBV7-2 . CASSLTSGDPQYF TGTGCCAGCAGCCTGACTAGCGGGGATCCGCAGTATTTT
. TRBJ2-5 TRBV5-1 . CASSLANEIGETQYF TGCGCCAGCAGCTTGGCCAATGAAATTGGGGAGACCCAGTACTTC
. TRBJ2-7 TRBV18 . CASSPAGVRDEQYF TGTGCCAGCTCACCTGCCGGAGTCCGGGATGAGCAGTACTTC
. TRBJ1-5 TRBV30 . CAWSVGGNQPQHF TGTGCCTGGAGTGTGGGCGGCAATCAGCCCCAGCATTTT
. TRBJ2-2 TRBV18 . CASSPSSPGANTGELFF TGTGCCAGCTCACCCTCCTCGCCAGGTGCTAACACCGGGGAGCTGTTTTTT
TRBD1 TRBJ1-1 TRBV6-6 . CAIPSGQGANTEAFF TGTGCCATACCCTCGGGACAGGGGGCGAACACTGAAGCTTTCTTT
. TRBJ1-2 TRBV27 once CASRKGVSGYGYTF TGTGCCAGCAGAAAGGGGGTATCGGGCTATGGCTACACCTTC
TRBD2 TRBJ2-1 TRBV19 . CASSRGGTSGYNEQFF TGTGCCAGTAGTCGTGGGGGGACTAGCGGGTACAATGAGCAGTTCTTC
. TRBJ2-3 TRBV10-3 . CAISENEDTQYF TGTGCCATCAGTGAGAATGAGGATACGCAGTATTTT
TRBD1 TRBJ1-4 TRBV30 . CASNKGAGKLFF TGTGCCTCAAACAAGGGGGCGGGAAAACTGTTTTTT
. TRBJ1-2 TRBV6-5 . CASSYNGAGANYGYTF TGTGCCAGCAGTTACAACGGGGCAGGGGCGAACTATGGCTACACCTTC
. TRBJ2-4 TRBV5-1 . CASSFGSDPNIQYF TGCGCCAGCAGCTTTGGATCGGACCCAAACATTCAGTACTTC
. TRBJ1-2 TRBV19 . CASSSSGPGYTF TGTGCCAGTAGTTCCTCGGGTCCTGGCTACACCTTC
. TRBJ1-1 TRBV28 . CASSLSQMNTEAFF TGTGCCAGCAGTTTATCTCAGATGAACACTGAAGCTTTCTTT
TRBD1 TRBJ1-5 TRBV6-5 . CASSSTGGQPQHF TGTGCCAGCAGTTCGACAGGGGGTCAGCCCCAGCATTTT
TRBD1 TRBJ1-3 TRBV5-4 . CASSLGGRGKDTIYF TGTGCCAGCAGCTTGGGGGGCAGGGGGAAAGACACCATATATTTT
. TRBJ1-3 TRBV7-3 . CASSQFGPTAGNTIYF TGTGCCAGCAGCCAATTTGGTCCTACAGCTGGAAACACCATATATTTT
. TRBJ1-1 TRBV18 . CASSPGRFMNTEAFF TGTGCCAGCTCACCTGGCAGGTTCATGAACACTGAAGCTTTCTTT
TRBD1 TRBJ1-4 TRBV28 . CASSLFRGWEKLFF TGTGCCAGCAGTTTATTCAGGGGGTGGGAAAAACTGTTTTTT
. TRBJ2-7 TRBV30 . CAWMRGSYEQYF TGTGCCTGGATGAGGGGGTCCTACGAGCAGTACTTC
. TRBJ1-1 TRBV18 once CASSPPGIGTEAFF TGTGCCAGCTCACCACCGGGAATAGGGACTGAAGCTTTCTTT
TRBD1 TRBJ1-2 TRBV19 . CASTEGTAAGGYTF TGTGCCAGTACGGAAGGGACAGCGGCGGGGGGCTACACCTTC
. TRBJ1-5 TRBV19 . CASIPSASGLSNQPQHF TGTGCCAGTATCCCTTCCGCCTCGGGGCTTAGCAATCAGCCCCAGCATTTT